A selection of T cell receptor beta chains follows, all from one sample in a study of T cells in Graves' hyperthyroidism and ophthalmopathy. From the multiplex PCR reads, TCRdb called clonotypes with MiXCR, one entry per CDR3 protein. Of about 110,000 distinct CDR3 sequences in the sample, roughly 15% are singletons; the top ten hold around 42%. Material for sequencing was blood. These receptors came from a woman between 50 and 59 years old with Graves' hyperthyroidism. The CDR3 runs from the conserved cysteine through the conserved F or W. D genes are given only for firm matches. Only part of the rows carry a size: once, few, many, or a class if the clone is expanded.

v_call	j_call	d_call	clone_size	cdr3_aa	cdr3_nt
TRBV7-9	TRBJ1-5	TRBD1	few	CASSTGGGDQPQHF	TGTGCCAGCAGCACAGGGGGAGGCGATCAGCCCCAGCATTTT
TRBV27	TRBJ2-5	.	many	CASRVAVSWETQYF	TGTGCCAGCAGGGTAGCGGTCTCCTGGGAGACCCAGTACTTC
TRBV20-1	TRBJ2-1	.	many	CSVLRGSNYNEQFF	TGCAGTGTGTTGCGTGGGTCTAATTACAATGAGCAGTTCTTC
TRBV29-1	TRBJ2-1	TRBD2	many	CSARKREGNEQFF	TGCAGCGCCCGTAAGCGGGAGGGCAATGAGCAGTTCTTC
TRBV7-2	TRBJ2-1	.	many	CASSVDNYNEQFF	TGTGCCAGCAGCGTAGACAATTACAATGAGCAGTTCTTC
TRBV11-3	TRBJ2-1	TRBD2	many	CASSLGGLSLPRNEQFF	TGTGCCAGCAGCTTAGGGGGACTAAGCCTGCCCCGTAATGAGCAGTTCTTC
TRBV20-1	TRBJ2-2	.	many	CSARDWLTGELFF	TGCAGTGCTAGAGATTGGCTCACCGGGGAGCTGTTTTTT
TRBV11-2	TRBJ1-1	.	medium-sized	CASSLEAGTEAFF	TGCGCCAGCAGCTTGGAGGCAGGCACTGAAGCTTTCTTT
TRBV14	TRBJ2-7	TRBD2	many	CASSPPSSGTGEQYF	TGTGCCAGCAGCCCTCCCTCTAGCGGGACGGGGGAGCAGTACTTC
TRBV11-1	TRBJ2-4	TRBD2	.	CASSLGSGSGYIQYF	TGTGCCAGCAGCTTAGGAAGCGGGAGTGGTTACATTCAGTACTTC
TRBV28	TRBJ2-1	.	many	CASSLLTSSYNEQFF	TGTGCCAGCAGCCTCCTCACGAGTTCCTACAATGAGCAGTTCTTC
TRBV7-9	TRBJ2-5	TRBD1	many	CASSQLQTGETQYF	TGTGCCAGCAGCCAGCTCCAGACAGGGGAGACCCAGTACTTC
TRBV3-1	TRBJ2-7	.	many	CASSQVTLSYEQYF	TGTGCCAGCAGCCAAGTAACATTGTCCTACGAGCAGTACTTC
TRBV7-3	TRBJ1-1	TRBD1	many	CASSPTVGDRFTEAFF	TGTGCCAGCAGCCCTACAGTAGGGGACAGGTTCACTGAAGCTTTCTTT
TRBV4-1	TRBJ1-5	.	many	CASSLRGGGDSNQPQHF	TGCGCCAGCAGCCTCCGAGGTGGAGGGGATAGCAATCAGCCCCAGCATTTT
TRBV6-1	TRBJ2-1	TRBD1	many	CASNRGRGNEQFF	TGTGCCAGCAACAGGGGGCGTGGTAATGAGCAGTTCTTC
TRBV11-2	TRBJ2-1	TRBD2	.	CASSLVTSLGENEQFF	TGTGCCAGCAGCTTAGTGACTAGCCTCGGGGAGAATGAGCAGTTCTTC
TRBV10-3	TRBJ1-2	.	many	CAISRGAQGNYGYTF	TGTGCCATCAGCCGGGGCGCGCAGGGGAACTATGGCTACACCTTC
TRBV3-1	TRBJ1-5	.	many	CASSQDAYSNQPQHF	TGTGCCAGCAGCCAAGATGCGTATAGCAATCAGCCCCAGCATTTT